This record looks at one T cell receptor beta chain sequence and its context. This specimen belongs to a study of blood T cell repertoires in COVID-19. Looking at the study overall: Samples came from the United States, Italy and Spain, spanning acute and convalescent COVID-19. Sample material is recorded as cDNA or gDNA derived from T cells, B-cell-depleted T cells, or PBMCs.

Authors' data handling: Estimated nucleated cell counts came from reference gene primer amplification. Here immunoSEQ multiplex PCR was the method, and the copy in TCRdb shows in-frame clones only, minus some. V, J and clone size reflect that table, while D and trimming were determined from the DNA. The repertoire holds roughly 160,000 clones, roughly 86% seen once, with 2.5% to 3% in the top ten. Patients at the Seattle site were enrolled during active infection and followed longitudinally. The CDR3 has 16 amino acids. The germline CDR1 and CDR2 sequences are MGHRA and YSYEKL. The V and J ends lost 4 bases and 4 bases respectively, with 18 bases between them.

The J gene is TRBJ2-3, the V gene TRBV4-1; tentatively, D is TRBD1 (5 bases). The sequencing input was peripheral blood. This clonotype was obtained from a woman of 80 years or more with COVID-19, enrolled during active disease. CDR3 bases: TGCGCCAGCAGCCCTCCAATCCCGACAGTCCCAGATACGCAGTATTTT. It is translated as CASSPPIPTVPDTQYF.